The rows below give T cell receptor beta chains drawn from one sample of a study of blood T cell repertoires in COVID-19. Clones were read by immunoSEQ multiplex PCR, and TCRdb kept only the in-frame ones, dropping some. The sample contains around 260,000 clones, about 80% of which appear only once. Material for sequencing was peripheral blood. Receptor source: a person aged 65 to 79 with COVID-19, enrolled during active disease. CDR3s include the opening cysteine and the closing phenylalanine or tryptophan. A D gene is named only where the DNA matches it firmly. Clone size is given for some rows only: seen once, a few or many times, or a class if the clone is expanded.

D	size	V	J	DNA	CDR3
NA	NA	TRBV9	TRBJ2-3	TGTGCCAGCAGCGTTTATTCAGATACGCAGTATTTT	CASSVYSDTQYF
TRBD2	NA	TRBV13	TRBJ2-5	TGTGCCAGCAGCTCTGGGACTACCCAAGAGACCCAGTACTTC	CASSSGTTQETQYF
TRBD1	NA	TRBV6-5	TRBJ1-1	TGTGCCAGCAGCCTGGGACAGTGGGACACTGAAGCTTTCTTT	CASSLGQWDTEAFF
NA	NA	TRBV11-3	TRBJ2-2	TGTGCCAGCAGCTTCCGGGAAACCGGGGAGCTGTTTTTT	CASSFRETGELFF
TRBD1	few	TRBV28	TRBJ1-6	TGTGCCAGCAGTGCCCGGGACAGGGATTATTCACCCCTCCACTTT	CASSARDRDYSPLHF
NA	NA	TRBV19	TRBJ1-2	TGTGCCACCCTATCGATGGGGGGTGGCTACACCTTC	CATLSMGGGYTF
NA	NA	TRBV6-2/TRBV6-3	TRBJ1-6	TGTGCCAGCAGTTACAGTCAGAACTATAATTCACCCCTCCACTTT	CASSYSQNYNSPLHF
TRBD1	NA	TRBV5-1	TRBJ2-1	TGCGCCAGTAAATTACAGGGGGACAATGAGCAGTTCTTC	CASKLQGDNEQFF
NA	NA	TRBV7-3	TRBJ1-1	TGTGCCAGCGCCCGGACAGCGAACACTGAAGCTTTCTTT	CASARTANTEAFF
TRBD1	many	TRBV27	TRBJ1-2	TGTGCCAGCAGTTTAGCAGGGGGTAACTCCTTTGGCTACACCTTC	CASSLAGGNSFGYTF
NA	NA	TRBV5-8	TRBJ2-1	TGTGCCAGCAGCGCTGTGGGGACAACCTCCTACAATGAGCAGTTCTTC	CASSAVGTTSYNEQFF
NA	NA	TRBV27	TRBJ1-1	TGTGCCAGCAGTTTAAATGCGGGCACTGAAGCTTTCTTT	CASSLNAGTEAFF
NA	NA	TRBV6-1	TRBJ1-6	TGTGCCAGCAGTGAAGCTCCGAGGGCTTCCTATAATTCACCCCTCCACTTT	CASSEAPRASYNSPLHF
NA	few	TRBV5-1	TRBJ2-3	TGCGCCAGCAGTACAGGGTACACAGATACGCAGTATTTT	CASSTGYTDTQYF
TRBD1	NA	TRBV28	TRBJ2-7	TGTGCCAGCAGTTCACTGGGGACAGCCGGAAGGTTC	CASSSLGTAGRF
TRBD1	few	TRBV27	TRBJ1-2	TGTGCCAGCAGTTTATACGGACAGGGCTATGGCTACACCTTC	CASSLYGQGYGYTF
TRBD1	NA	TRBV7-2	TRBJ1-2	TGTGCCAGCAGCTCCCGGGGACAGGACATCTATGGCTACACCTTC	CASSSRGQDIYGYTF
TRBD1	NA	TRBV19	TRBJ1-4	TGTGCCAGTAGTAGGGGACAGGGTAATGAAAAACTGTTTTTT	CASSRGQGNEKLFF
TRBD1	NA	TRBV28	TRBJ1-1	TGTGCCAGCAGTCCACCGGGACAGGGTTGGGAGAACACTGAAGCTTTCTTT	CASSPPGQGWENTEAFF
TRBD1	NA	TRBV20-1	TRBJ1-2	TGCAGTGCTAGTGGTTCACCGGACAGGGACTATGGCTACACCTTC	CSASGSPDRDYGYTF
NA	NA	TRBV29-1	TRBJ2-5	TGCAGCGTTGAGCCCCAGAGGGGGGGGACGTCCGTTGAGACCCAGTACTTC	CSVEPQRGGTSVETQYF
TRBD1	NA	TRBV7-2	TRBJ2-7	TGTGCCAGCAGCTCGAGGACAGGGTCTTCCTACGAGCAGTACTTC	CASSSRTGSSYEQYF
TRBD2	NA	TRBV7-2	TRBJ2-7	TGTGCCAGCAGCCCCAAGACTAGCGGGAGGGCCCACGAGCAGTACTTC	CASSPKTSGRAHEQYF
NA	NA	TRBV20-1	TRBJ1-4	TGCAGTGCTGGCAATGAAAAACTGTTTTTT	CSAGNEKLFF
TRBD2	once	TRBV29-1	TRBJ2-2	TGCAGCGTGGGACCTAAAGCGGGAGGGCTCACCGGGGAGCTGTTTTTT	CSVGPKAGGLTGELFF
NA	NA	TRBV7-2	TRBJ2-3	TGTGCCAGCAGCTATTATACACAGGTCCGGGATACGCAGTATTTT	CASSYYTQVRDTQYF